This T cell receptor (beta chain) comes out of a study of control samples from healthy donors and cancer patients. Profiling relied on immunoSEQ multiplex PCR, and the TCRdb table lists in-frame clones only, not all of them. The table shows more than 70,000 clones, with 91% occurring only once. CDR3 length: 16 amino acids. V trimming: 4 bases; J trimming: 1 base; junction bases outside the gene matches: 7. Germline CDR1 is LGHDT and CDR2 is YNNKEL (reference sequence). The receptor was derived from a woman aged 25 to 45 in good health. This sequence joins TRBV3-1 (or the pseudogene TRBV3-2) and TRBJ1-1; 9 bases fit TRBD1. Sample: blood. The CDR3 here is CASSPRTGVSNTEAFF. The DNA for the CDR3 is TGTGCCAGCAGCCCACGGACAGGGGTCTCGAACACTGAAGCTTTCTTT.